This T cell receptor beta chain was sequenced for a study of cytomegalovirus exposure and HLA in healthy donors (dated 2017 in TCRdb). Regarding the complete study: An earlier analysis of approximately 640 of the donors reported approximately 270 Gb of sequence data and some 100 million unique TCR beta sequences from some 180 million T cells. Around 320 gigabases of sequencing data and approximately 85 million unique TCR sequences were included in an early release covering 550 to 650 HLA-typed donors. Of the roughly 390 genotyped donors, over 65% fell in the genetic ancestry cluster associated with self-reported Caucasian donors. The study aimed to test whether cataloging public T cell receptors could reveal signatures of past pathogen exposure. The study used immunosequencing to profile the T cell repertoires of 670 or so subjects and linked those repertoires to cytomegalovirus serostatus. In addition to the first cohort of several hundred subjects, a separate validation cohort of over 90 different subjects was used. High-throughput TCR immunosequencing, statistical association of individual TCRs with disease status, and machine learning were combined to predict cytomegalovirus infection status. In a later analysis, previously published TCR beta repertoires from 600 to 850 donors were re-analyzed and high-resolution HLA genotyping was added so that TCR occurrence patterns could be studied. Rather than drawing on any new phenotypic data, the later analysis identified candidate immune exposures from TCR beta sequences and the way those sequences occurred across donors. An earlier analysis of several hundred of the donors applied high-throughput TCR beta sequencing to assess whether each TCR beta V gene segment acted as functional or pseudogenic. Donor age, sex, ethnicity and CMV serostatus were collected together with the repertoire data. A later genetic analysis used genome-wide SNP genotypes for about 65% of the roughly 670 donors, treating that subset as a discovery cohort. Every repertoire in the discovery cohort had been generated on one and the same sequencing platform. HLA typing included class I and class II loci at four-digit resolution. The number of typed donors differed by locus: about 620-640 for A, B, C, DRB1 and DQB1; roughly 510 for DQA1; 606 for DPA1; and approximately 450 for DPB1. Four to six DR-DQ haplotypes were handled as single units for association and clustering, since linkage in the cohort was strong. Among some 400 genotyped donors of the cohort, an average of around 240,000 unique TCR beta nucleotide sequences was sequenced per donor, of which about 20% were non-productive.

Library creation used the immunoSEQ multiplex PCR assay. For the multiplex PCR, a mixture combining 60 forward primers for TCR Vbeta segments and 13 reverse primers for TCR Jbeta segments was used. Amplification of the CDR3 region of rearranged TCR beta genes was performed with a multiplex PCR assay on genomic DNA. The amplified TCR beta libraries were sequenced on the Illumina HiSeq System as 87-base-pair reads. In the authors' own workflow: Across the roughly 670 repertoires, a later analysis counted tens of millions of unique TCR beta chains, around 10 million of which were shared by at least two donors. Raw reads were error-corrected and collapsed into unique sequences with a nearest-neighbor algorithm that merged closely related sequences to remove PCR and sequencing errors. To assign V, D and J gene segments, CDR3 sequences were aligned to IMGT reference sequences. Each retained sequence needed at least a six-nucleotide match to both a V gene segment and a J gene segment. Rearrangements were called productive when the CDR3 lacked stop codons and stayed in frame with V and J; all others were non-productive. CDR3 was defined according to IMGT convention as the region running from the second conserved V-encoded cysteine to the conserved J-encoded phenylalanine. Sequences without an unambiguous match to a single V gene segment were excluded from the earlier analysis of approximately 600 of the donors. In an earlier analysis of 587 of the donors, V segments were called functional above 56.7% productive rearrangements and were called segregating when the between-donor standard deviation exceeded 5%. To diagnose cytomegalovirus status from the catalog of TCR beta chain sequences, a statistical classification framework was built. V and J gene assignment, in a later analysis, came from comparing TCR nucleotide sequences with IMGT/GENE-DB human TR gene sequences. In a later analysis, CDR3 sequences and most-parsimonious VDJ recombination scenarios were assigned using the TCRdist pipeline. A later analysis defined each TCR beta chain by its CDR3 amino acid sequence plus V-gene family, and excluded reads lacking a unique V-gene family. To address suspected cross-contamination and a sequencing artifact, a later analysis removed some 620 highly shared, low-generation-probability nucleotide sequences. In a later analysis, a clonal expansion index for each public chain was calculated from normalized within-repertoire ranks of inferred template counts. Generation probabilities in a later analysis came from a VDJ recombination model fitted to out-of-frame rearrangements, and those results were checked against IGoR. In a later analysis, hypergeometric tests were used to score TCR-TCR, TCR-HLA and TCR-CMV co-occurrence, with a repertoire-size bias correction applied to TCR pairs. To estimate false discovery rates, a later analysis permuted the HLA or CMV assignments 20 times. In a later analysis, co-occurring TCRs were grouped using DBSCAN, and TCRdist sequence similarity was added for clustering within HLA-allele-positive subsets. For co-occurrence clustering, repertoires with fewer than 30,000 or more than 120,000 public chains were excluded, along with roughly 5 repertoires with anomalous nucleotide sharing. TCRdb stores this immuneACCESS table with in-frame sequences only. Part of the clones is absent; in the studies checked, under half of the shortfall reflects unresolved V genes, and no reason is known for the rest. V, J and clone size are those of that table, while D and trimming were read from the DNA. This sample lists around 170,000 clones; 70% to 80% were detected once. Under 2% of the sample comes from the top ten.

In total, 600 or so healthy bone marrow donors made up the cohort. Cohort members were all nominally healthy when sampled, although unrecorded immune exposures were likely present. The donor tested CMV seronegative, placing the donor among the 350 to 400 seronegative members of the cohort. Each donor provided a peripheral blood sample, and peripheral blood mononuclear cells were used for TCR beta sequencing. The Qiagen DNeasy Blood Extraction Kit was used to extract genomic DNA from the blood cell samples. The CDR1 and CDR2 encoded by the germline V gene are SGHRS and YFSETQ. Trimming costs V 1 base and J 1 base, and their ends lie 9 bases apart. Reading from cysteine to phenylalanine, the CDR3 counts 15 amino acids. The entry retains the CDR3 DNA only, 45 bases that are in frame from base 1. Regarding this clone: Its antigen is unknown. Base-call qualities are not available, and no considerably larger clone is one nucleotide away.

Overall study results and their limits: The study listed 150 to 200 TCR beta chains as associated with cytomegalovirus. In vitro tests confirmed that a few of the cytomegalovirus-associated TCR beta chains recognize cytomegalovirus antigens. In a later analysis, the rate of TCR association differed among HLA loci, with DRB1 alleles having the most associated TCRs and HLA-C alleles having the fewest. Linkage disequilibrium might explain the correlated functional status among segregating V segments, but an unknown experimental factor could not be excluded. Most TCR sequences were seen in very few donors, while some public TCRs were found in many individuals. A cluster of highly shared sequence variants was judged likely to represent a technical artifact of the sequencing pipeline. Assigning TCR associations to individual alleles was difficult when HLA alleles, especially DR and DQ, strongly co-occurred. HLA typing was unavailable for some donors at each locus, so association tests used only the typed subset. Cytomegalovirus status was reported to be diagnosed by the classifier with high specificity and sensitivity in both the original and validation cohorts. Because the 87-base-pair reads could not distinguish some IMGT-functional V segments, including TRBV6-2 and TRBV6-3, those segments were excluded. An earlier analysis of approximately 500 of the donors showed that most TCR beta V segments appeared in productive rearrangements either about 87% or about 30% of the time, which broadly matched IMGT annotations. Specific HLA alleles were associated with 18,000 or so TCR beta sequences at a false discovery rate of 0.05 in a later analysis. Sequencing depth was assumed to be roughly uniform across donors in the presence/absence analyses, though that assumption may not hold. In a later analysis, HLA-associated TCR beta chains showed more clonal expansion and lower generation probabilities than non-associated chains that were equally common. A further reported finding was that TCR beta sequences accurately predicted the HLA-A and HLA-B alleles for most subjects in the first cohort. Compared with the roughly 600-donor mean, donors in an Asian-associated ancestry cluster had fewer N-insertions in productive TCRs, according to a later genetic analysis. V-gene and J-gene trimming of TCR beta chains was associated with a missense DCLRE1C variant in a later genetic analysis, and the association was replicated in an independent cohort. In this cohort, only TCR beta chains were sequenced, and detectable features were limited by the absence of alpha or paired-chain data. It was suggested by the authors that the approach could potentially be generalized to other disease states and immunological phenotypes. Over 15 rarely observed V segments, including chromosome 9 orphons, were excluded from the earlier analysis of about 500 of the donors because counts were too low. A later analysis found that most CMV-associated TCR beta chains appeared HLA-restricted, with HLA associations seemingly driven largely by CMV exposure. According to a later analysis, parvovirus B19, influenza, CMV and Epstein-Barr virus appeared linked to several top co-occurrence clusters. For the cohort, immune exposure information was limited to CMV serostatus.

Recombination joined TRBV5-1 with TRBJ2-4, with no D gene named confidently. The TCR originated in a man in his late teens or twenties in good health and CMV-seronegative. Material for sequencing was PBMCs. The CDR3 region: CASSLTDPAKNIQYF. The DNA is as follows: TGCGCCAGCAGCTTGACAGATCCTGCCAAAAACATTCAGTACTTC.